Included here is one T cell receptor (beta chain) sequence, with context. Its antigen is still unknown. The trim removed 5 bases at V and 5 bases at J, leaving 7 bases unmatched. Per germline, CDR1 SGHTA and CDR2 FQGNSA. The CDR3 has 15 amino acids. The data stem from a study of cytomegalovirus exposure and HLA in healthy donors. Across the study: The study's early data release held roughly 91 million unique TCRs from HLA-typed donors. Findings of the study overall: As a later analysis showed, a missense DCLRE1C variant was linked to trimming of TCR beta V- and J-genes. With high specificity and sensitivity, the classifier reportedly diagnosed cytomegalovirus status. It was likely that a cluster of highly shared sequence variants was a sequencing artifact.

The PCR contained 60 Vbeta and 13 Jbeta primers. The protocol was immunoSEQ multiplex PCR, while the TCRdb copy is restricted to in-frame clones and leaves out a portion. The sample includes around 99,000 clones, less than 85% of them seen just once. This rearrangement joins TRBV7-2 to TRBJ1-4, with 8 positions matching TRBD1. The sequenced sample was PBMCs. The clonotype originates from a young man in good health and CMV-seronegative. The DNA of the CDR3 is TGTGCCAGCAGCCTGCCGACAGGGGTGAATGAAAAACTGTTTTTT. As protein: CASSLPTGVNEKLFF.